This record concerns one TCR beta chain sequence. Germline CDR1 and CDR2: DFQATT and SNEGSKA (reference sequence). The CDR3 covers 13 residues. Between the trimmed V and J ends, which lost 1 base and 3 bases, there was a span of 7 bases. This entry belongs to a study of identical twins. TCRdb re-called the 5' RACE reads with MiXCR, one entry per CDR3 protein. The data contain some 1,600,000 distinct CDR3 sequences, around a third of them singletons. The chain employs TRBV20-1 and TRBJ2-1; a weak D match, TRBD2 (5 bases). This sequence originates from a newborn girl in good health. Sequenced: cord blood. This chain's CDR3 is CSARARDYNEQFF. The CDR3 coding sequence is TGCAGTGCTAGAGCCCGGGACTACAATGAGCAGTTCTTC.